This T cell receptor (beta chain) derives from a study of T cell responses to AZD1222 COVID-19 vaccine. Study conclusions and caveats: Only a handful of AZD1222 recipients, six or seven in all, had baseline seropositivity. Spike-specific TCR breadth and depth grew following two AZD1222 doses.

Clones were read by immunoSEQ multiplex PCR, and TCRdb kept only the in-frame ones, dropping some. The data hold 80,000 to 90,000 clones, with 70% to 90% observed a single time. Germline assignment: CDR1 MNHEY and CDR2 SVGAGI. The CDR3 is made up of 14 amino acids. V lost 6 bases and J 8 bases, leaving 16 bases between the germline ends. With regard to this clone: Its cognate antigen is unknown.

Material: peripheral blood, obtained 28 days after the second AZD1222 dose. The TCR comes from an adult who received the AZD1222 COVID-19 vaccine. The rearrangement links TRBV6-5 to TRBJ1-4; D perhaps matches TRBD1 (6 bases). CDR3 nucleotide sequence: TGTGCCAGCAGCTTAACAGGGATTGGCGAAAAACTGTTTTTT. Protein sequence: CASSLTGIGEKLFF.